The sequence of this T cell receptor beta chain was determined in a study of glioma-infiltrating T cells. Germline CDR1 SGHNT, CDR2 YYREEE (reference sequence). The CDR3 loop spans 16 amino acids. V was clipped by 4 bases and J by 2 bases; unmatched bases: 6. Findings of the study overall: CDR3 overlap between tissue and blood was very small.

With regard to this clonotype: Its antigen is still unknown.

The iRepertoire nested amplicon-rescue multiplex PCR amplified TCR alpha and beta CDR3s from RNA. TCRdb ran MiXCR on the multiplex PCR reads and lists one entry per CDR3 protein. The profile shows around 190,000 distinct CDR3 sequences, about 31% of them singletons. Specimen: glioma tissue, nonneoplastic brain tissue, or PBMCs (not recorded which). This chain connects TRBV5-4 to TRBJ2-5; TRBD1 aligns across 12 bases. The receptor comes from a human donor with low-grade glioma or glioblastoma, undergoing nonglioma brain surgery, or in good health (not recorded which). The DNA for the CDR3 is TGTGCCAGCAGCAACCGGGACAGGGGGCCTCAAGAGACCCAGTACTTC. As protein: CASSNRDRGPQETQYF.